A single T cell receptor (beta chain) is shown here with its context. Its antigen is as yet unknown. Noted treatment: roughly 10-day PBMC culture with coronavirus spike peptide pools or control peptides (ViraFEST assay). Antigen-specific T cell expansion with peptide pools preceded TCR sequencing in the ViraFEST approach. Researchers reported culturing 2.1 million or so PBMCs per well with approximately 9.6 IU/ml IL-2 and approximately 10 ug/ml peptide pools. Germline V gives CDR1 MNHEY, CDR2 SVGEGT. V lost 2 bases and J 4 bases, leaving 11 bases between the germline ends. The CDR3 runs to 14 residues. The data were obtained in a study of vaccination and CD4 T cells after COVID-19. With the Oncomine TCR Beta short-read assay, DNA from cultured CD4+ T cells was sequenced. TCRdb analysed the PCR reads with MiXCR anew, one entry per CDR3 protein. The data show 15,000 to 25,000 distinct CDR3 sequences, roughly 56% seen once.

The chain links TRBV6-2 or TRBV6-3 to TRBJ1-1; possible D gene TRBD1, 6 bases. The TCR sequence derives from a human donor who had recovered from COVID-19. Sequencing was done on a sample of CD4+ T cells from blood, cultured in vitro. The CDR3 DNA sequence: TGTGCCAGCAGTTACCAGGGGACGGGCACTGAAGCTTTCTTT. Translating it yields CASSYQGTGTEAFF.